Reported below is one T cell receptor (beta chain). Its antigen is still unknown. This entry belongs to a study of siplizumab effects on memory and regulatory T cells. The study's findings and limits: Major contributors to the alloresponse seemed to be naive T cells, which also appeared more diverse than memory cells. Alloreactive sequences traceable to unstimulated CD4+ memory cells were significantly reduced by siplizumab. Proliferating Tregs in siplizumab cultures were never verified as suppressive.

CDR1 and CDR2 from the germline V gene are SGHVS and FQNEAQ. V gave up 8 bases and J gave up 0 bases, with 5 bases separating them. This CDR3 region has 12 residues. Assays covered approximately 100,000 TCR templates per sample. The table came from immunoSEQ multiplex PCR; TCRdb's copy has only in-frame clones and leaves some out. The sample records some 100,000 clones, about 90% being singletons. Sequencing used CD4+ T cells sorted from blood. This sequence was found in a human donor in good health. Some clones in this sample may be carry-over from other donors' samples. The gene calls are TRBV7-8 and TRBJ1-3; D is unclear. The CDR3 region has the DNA TGTGCCAGCGCGAACTCTGGAAACACCATATATTTT. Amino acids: CASANSGNTIYF. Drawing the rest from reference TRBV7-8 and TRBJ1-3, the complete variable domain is GAGVSQSPRYKVAKRGQDVALRCDPISGHVSLFWYQQALGQGPEFLTYFQNEAQLDKSGLPSDRFFAERPEGSVSTLKIQRTQQEDSAVYLCASANSGNTIYFGEGSWLTVV.